These T cell receptor beta chains were read from a single sample in a study of OX40 agonist ivuxolimab in advanced cancers. Here immunoSEQ multiplex PCR was the method, and the copy in TCRdb shows in-frame clones only, minus some. The repertoire holds under 110,000 clones, with roughly nine tenths as singletons. The sequencing here drew on CD4+ or CD8+ T cells sorted from blood, taken in a trial of the OX40 agonist ivuxolimab. These receptor sequences come from an adult with an advanced solid tumor such as melanoma, head and neck, liver or kidney cancer. Each CDR3 is given with its conserved first and last residue. Each record gives: V gene, D gene, clone size, J gene, CDR3 protein, CDR3 DNA. The D gene is left open where the match is weak. The size of a clone is reported for some rows only, either as once, few or many, or as a class for expanded clones.

TRBV6-5	-	-	TRBJ1-5	CASSYSGWKGQPQHF	TGTGCCAGCAGTTACTCGGGCTGGAAGGGTCAGCCCCAGCATTTT
TRBV30	TRBD1	few	TRBJ1-5	CAWSGTGEQPQHF	TGTGCCTGGAGCGGGACAGGGGAGCAGCCCCAGCATTTT
TRBV5-7	-	-	TRBJ1-5	CASSLAQPQHF	TGTGCCAGCAGCTTGGCTCAGCCCCAGCATTTT
TRBV19	TRBD1	few	TRBJ1-2	CASRRDRVGGYTF	TGTGCCAGTAGGAGGGACAGGGTAGGTGGCTACACCTTC
TRBV28	TRBD1	-	TRBJ1-2	CASSLGQGTYGYTF	TGTGCCAGCAGTTTAGGACAGGGAACCTATGGCTACACCTTC
TRBV14	-	-	TRBJ1-1	CASSPIRNTEAFF	TGTGCCAGCAGCCCCATCCGAAACACTGAAGCTTTCTTT
TRBV2	-	-	TRBJ1-1	CASSSDLNTEAFF	TGTGCCAGCAGTTCCGACTTGAACACTGAAGCTTTCTTT
TRBV6-5	-	-	TRBJ1-1	CASSLRGYTEAFF	TGTGCCAGCAGTCTGAGGGGGTACACTGAAGCTTTCTTT
TRBV7-6	TRBD1	-	TRBJ1-4	CASSPGTGYLANEKLFF	TGTGCCAGCAGCCCCGGGACAGGGTATTTGGCTAATGAAAAACTGTTTTTT
TRBV6-5	-	-	TRBJ1-1	CASSPQVLNTEAFF	TGTGCCAGCAGTCCCCAAGTGCTGAACACTGAAGCTTTCTTT
TRBV28	-	-	TRBJ1-2	CASSLSSHLNYGYTF	TGTGCCAGCAGTTTATCGAGTCATTTGAACTATGGCTACACCTTC
TRBV7-6	TRBD2	-	TRBJ2-5	CASSLGPPESGGARETQYF	TGTGCCAGCAGCTTAGGCCCTCCGGAGAGCGGGGGGGCCCGAGAGACCCAGTACTTC
TRBV4-3	-	-	TRBJ2-2	CASSQGTAMSITGELFF	TGCGCCAGCAGCCAAGGGACAGCGATGTCGATCACCGGGGAGCTGTTTTTT
TRBV6-1	-	once	TRBJ1-2	CASSEALTGNYGYTF	TGTGCCAGCAGTGAAGCTCTTACGGGGAACTATGGCTACACCTTC
TRBV28	-	-	TRBJ1-2	CASSLPQVPYGYTF	TGTGCCAGCAGTTTACCACAGGTCCCCTATGGCTACACCTTC
TRBV27	-	-	TRBJ1-2	CASSFGGKSYGYTF	TGTGCCAGCAGTTTTGGGGGGAAAAGCTATGGCTACACCTTC
TRBV6-8	-	-	TRBJ2-7	CASSYRQSYEQYF	TGTGCCAGCAGTTACAGGCAGAGTTACGAGCAGTACTTC
TRBV5-6	-	once	TRBJ2-5	CASTFSVLQETQYF	TGTGCCAGCACCTTTAGCGTTCTACAGGAGACCCAGTACTTC
TRBV7-3	-	-	TRBJ2-1	CASSQMGRDRDEQFF	TGTGCCAGCAGCCAAATGGGCAGGGATCGGGATGAGCAGTTCTTC
TRBV7-2	TRBD1	-	TRBJ2-1	CASSTPQGAEEQFF	TGTGCCAGCTCCACCCCACAGGGGGCGGAGGAGCAGTTCTTC
TRBV6-4	TRBD1	once	TRBJ1-2	CASSVSTGDYGYTF	TGTGCCAGCAGTGTTTCGACAGGGGACTATGGCTACACCTTC
TRBV7-7	TRBD2	-	TRBJ2-3	CASSPWTSGTDTQYF	TGTGCCAGCAGCCCCTGGACTAGCGGCACAGATACGCAGTATTTT
TRBV2	-	-	TRBJ1-1	CASSLWSDSATEAFF	TGTGCCAGCAGTTTGTGGTCGGACAGTGCCACTGAAGCTTTCTTT
TRBV28	-	-	TRBJ2-2	CASSSQGFNTGELFF	TGTGCCAGCAGTTCCCAGGGATTTAACACCGGGGAGCTGTTTTTT
TRBV19	TRBD1	-	TRBJ1-4	CASTQREGAREKLFF	TGTGCCAGTACCCAGAGGGAGGGGGCGCGTGAAAAACTGTTTTTT
TRBV4-1	-	-	TRBJ2-1	CASSQDRQGKKFF	TGCGCCAGCAGCCAAGATCGGCAGGGGAAGAAGTTCTTC
TRBV7-8	-	-	TRBJ2-7	CASSLAERGGYEQYF	TGTGCCAGCAGCTTAGCGGAGAGGGGGGGCTACGAGCAGTACTTC
TRBV4-2	TRBD1	once	TRBJ2-7	CASSRQGPSYEQYF	TGTGCCAGCAGCCGACAGGGTCCCTCTTACGAGCAGTACTTC